These 6 T cell receptor beta chains originate from one sample sequenced in a study of vaccination effects on CD4 cells after COVID-19. ViraFEST expansion of antigen-specific CD4+ T cells with viral peptide pools preceded sequencing. Having been cultured for roughly 11 days, the cells underwent CD4+ T cell isolation. The vaccine recipients had no prior SARS-CoV-2 infection, with negative nucleocapsid antibodies. The repertoire was sequenced with immunoSEQ multiplex PCR; TCRdb's copy has only in-frame clones and lacks some. The table shows some 22,000 clones, with around two thirds occurring only once. No cognate antigen is known for these TCRs. The sequencing here drew on CD4+ T cells from PBMCs cultured with HCoV-OC43 spike peptides, taken before COVID-19 vaccination. Subset: HCoV-OC43 spike overlapping peptide pool stimulation. Every receptor here comes from a human donor who received a COVID-19 vaccine.

The chain carries TRBV30 and TRBJ1-2, with D unclear. V was shortened by 1 base and J by 4 bases, with 7 bases between the two germline ends. CDR1 is GTSNPN, CDR2 SVGIG, per germline (reference sequence). The CDR3 is 12 residues long. The CDR3 here is CAWSASSYGYTF. DNA for the CDR3: TGTGCCTGGAGTGCCTCCAGCTATGGCTACACCTTC.

This clone was picked up a small number of times. V usage is TRBV5-1 and J usage is TRBJ2-5; D gene unclear. Germline CDR1 reads SGHRS; CDR2 reads YFSETQ. V lost 2 bases to trimming and J lost 5 bases, with 10 bases between them. The CDR3 contains 13 residues. As DNA, the CDR3 is TGCGCCAGCAGCTTTAACTCGAGGGAGACCCAGTACTTC. It codes for CASSFNSRETQYF.

This clone was seen only a few times. The chain is built from TRBV25-1 and TRBJ1-3; D remains unclear. This CDR3 region has 14 residues. CDR1 MGHDK and CDR2 SYGVNS come from the germline V gene. The V gene lost 1 base and the J gene lost 0 bases, with 4 bases spanning the gap. CDR3 amino acids: CASSEFNSGNTIYF. The CDR3 DNA is TGTGCCAGCAGTGAATTCAACTCTGGAAACACCATATATTTT.

The chain employs TRBV24-1 and TRBJ2-7; 10 bases fit TRBD1. The CDR3 is made up of 13 amino acids. CDR1 and CDR2 (germline): KGHDR, SFDVKD. V trimming: 9 bases; J trimming: 6 bases; junction bases outside the gene matches: 7. This chain's CDR3 is CATGRTGGSEQYF. The CDR3 DNA reads TGTGCCACCGGAAGGACAGGGGGGTCCGAGCAGTACTTC.

The gene calls are TRBV5-4 and TRBJ1-1, with D maybe TRBD1 (5 bases). There are 14 residues in the CDR3. Between the trimmed V and J ends, which lost 0 bases and 1 base, there was a span of 7 bases. In germline, CDR1 is SGHNT, CDR2 YYREEE (reference sequence). The CDR3 DNA reads as TGTGCCAGCAGCTTGGCAGGGACGAACACTGAAGCTTTCTTT. The encoded protein is CASSLAGTNTEAFF.

The chain joins TRBV5-4 to TRBJ1-4; TRBD1 aligns across 8 bases. From germline, CDR1 is SGHNT and CDR2 YYREEE (reference sequence). The CDR3 loop spans 14 amino acids. Trimming at V came to 4 bases and at J to 6 bases, leaving 5 bases not matched to a gene. The CDR3 here is CASSRGQEHEKLFF. The DNA for the CDR3 is TGTGCCAGCAGCCGGGGACAGGAACATGAAAAACTGTTTTTT.